This T cell receptor (beta chain) was obtained from a study of T-cell reconstitution after alpha-beta-depleted transplantation in children. Regarding the study as a whole: In patients about two months after transplant, alpha-beta T cells reportedly arose from several hundred expanded graft clones. At the one-year point after transplant, T-cell counts and TCRbeta diversity were found to come mostly from T cells that had been newly produced. Diversity of TCRbeta at day 60 was high in some patients, arising from surviving recipient T cells and thymic progenitors.

This clonotype was recorded a few times. Its antigen is as yet unknown. V lost 5 bases to trimming and J lost 8 bases, with 21 bases between them. The CDR3 sequence is 14 residues long. Germline V gives CDR1 DFQATT, CDR2 SNEGSKA (reference sequence). Researchers prepared the TCRbeta library using unique molecular identifiers, the study reports. Each CDR3 protein is one row after TCRdb ran MiXCR on the PCR reads. The table lists 85,000 to 120,000 distinct CDR3 sequences, roughly 7.6% of them singletons. This sequence originates from a boy aged 2 to 10 with acute lymphoblastic leukemia, due to receive a stem cell transplant. V gene TRBV20-1 combines with J gene TRBJ1-2; a possible D gene is TRBD1 (5 bases). The sample in question was PBMCs, obtained before TCRalphabeta/CD19-depleted stem cell transplant. The CDR3 here is CSAWPSSGTGGYTF. CDR3 bases: TGCAGTGCTTGGCCCTCTTCAGGGACGGGGGGCTACACCTTC.